These 6 T cell receptor beta chains share one sample of origin, sequenced in a study of post-analysis software for immune sequencing data (dated by TCRdb to the mid-2010s). The paper's findings and limits, for the study overall: Roughly 5 TRBV segments, including TRBV5-6, TRBV5-1 and TRBV20-1, were significantly more frequent in patients than controls.

These receptors lack a known antigen. The library was built by means of PCR. Instrument used: Illumina HiSeq 2500. Unique molecular identifiers were incorporated into TCR beta cDNA libraries to reduce PCR and sequencing biases. Using fastp trimming at Q25 and MiXCR clonotype assembly, TCRdb reanalyzed the public sequencing data and kept in-frame beta chains. Each entry is one CDR3 protein sequence, shown with its most common DNA and genes. The sample has fewer than 600,000 distinct CDR3 sequences on record, roughly 45% of them singletons. The ten most abundant clones make up 12% of the sample. Input material: blood. The receptor source for this set is a girl aged 10 to 17 with multiple sclerosis.

The chain joins TRBV25-1 to TRBJ2-5; D could derive from TRBD1 or TRBD2 (7 bases each). CDR1 is MGHDK, CDR2 SYGVNS, per germline. The V end lost 2 bases, the J end lost 7 bases, and 17 bases lay between the germline ends. The CDR3 spans 15 residues. CDR3 sequence: CASSEVKRDSGTQYF. CDR3 DNA sequence: TGTGCCAGCAGTGAAGTTAAGCGGGACAGTGGGACCCAGTACTTC. The entire variable domain, with the rest obtained from reference TRBV25-1 and TRBJ2-5, is as follows: EADIYQTPRYLVIGTGKKITLECSQTMGHDKMYWYQQDPGMELHLIHYSYGVNSTEKGDLSSESTVSRIRTEHFPLTLESARPSHTSQYLCASSEVKRDSGTQYFGPGTRLLVL.

The DNA of the CDR3 is TGTGCCAGCAGCCAAGATATGGCGGACAGGGACTGTGGCTACACCTTC. Protein sequence: CASSQDMADRDCGYTF. The chain couples TRBV4-2 to TRBJ1-2, with 8 bases identical to TRBD1. The V gene end was trimmed by 0 bases and the J gene end by 7 bases; junction bases not matched to a gene: 10. CDR1 is LGHNA and CDR2 is YNFKEQ in the germline V gene. This CDR3 comprises 16 residues.

This clonotype was seen once. This rearrangement joins TRBV27 to TRBJ1-1; TRBD1 is a possible D gene (5 bases). The length of the CDR3 is 15 residues. CDR1 is MNHEY, CDR2 SMNVEV, per germline (reference sequence). V was cut by 7 bases and J by 1 base, with 16 bases left in between. CDR3 protein: CASIMGGGPNTEAFF. The CDR3, as DNA: TGTGCCAGCATTATGGGGGGAGGACCGAACACTGAAGCTTTCTTT.

This clonotype was seen a few times. The chain recombines TRBV4-1 with TRBJ1-5; D unclear. Germline V gene lookup returns CDR1 MGHRA and CDR2 YSYEKL. This CDR3 is 13 amino acids long. Trimming shortened V by 3 bases and J by 0 bases, and 3 bases separated the two germline ends. For the CDR3, the DNA is TGCGCCAGCAGCCATTATAGCAATCAGCCCCAGCATTTT. Translation gives CASSHYSNQPQHF.

J is TRBJ2-5 and V is TRBV29-1; a possible D gene is TRBD2 (5 bases). Near its end, the DNA agrees better with TRBJ2-7, so the J call may be wrong. This CDR3 has 16 residues. In germline, CDR1 is SQVTM, CDR2 ANQGSEA. The chain's CDR3 is CSATEPTGVSGDEQYF. The CDR3 region has the DNA TGCAGCGCGACCGAACCCACCGGGGTTAGTGGGGACGAGCAGTACTTC.

The chain couples TRBV3-1 to TRBJ1-2; D is unclear. V was clipped by 3 bases and J by 4 bases, with 6 bases between them. The germline gives CDR1 LGHDT, CDR2 YNNKEL (reference sequence). The CDR3 is 12 amino acids. The CDR3 loop is CASSQGLYGYTF. CDR3 coding DNA: TGTGCCAGCAGCCAGGGCCTCTATGGCTACACCTTC. The whole variable domain, filled in from reference TRBV3-1 and TRBJ1-2, reads DTAVSQTPKYLVTQMGNDKSIKCEQNLGHDTMYWYKQDSKKFLKIMFSYNNKELIINETVPNRFSPKSPDKAHLNLHINSLELGDSAVYFCASSQGLYGYTFGSGTRLTVV.